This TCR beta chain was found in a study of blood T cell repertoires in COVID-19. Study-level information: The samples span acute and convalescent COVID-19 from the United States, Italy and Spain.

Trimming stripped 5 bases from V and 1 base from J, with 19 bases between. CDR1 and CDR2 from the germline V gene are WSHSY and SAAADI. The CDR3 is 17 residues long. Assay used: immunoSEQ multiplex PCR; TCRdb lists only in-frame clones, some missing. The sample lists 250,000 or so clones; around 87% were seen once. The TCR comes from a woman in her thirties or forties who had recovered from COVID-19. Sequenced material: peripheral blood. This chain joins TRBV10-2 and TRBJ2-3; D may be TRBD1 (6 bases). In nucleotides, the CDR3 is TGCGCCAGCAGTTCTGACCCACAGGGATTCGGCACAGATACGCAGTATTTT. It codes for CASSSDPQGFGTDTQYF.